This T cell receptor (beta chain) was observed in a study of T cells in Graves' hyperthyroidism and ophthalmopathy (dated by TCRdb to the late 2010s). With regard to the full study: Peripheral blood samples were taken at initial diagnosis, before any treatment was given. For training and testing, the approximately 92 patients in the discovery cohort were randomly divided in a 7:3 ratio. Prospective prediction of ophthalmopathy was tested in an independent validation cohort consisting of fewer than 20 hyperthyroidism patients and some 16 patients who later progressed to ophthalmopathy. In roughly six Graves' hyperthyroidism patients, the study also compared T-cell repertoires from thyroid tissue with T-cell repertoires from blood. Once sampling was done, hyperthyroidism patients were given methimazole at a starting dose of 30 mg daily, whereas ophthalmopathy patients were given high-dose intravenous methylprednisolone. TCR Vbeta CDR3 sequencing of around 130 peripheral blood samples (over 40 ophthalmopathy, approximately 80 hyperthyroidism and approximately 17 progressor patients) is reported in the paper. To identify distinguishing TCR V-J signatures, a discovery cohort of 95 to 100 patients was used, comprising fewer than 45 with Graves' ophthalmopathy and around 60 with stable Graves' hyperthyroidism. On the study overall, not on this receptor specifically: In validation, the model predicted progression to ophthalmopathy a median of 6.5 months before onset, with about 70% sensitivity and 72.22% specificity. A model built on a 13 V-J signature distinguished ophthalmopathy from stable hyperthyroidism, reaching roughly 88% sensitivity and 81.08% specificity in cross-validation and 80%/75% in testing. Sample size was not statistically predetermined, and blinding of investigators to group allocation was not performed. Most expanded thyroid clonotypes (frequency above 0.001) were also found in blood, which suggests that blood repertoires may mirror thyroid immune responses.

Notes on this clonotype: It lacks a known antigen. Base qualities are not provided; no much larger clone lies one nucleotide away.

From its cysteine to its phenylalanine, the CDR3 spans 13 amino acids. The sequence is cut down to CDR3 DNA, 39 bases in frame from base 1. According to the germline V gene (reference sequence), CDR1 reads LNHDA and CDR2 reads SQIVND. V gives up 3 bases and J gives up 4 bases, and the segment between their germline ends measures 8 bases. A patient counted as having stable Graves' hyperthyroidism if no progression to ophthalmopathy occurred over 18 months of follow-up. Hyperthyroidism patients were aged 18 to 65 years and newly diagnosed, with disease duration of less than 2 months. Patients with uncontrolled infections, other autoimmune diseases, pregnancy or lactation were excluded. Diagnoses were based on clinical symptoms, serum thyroxine and TRAb, thyroid ultrasound and orbital computed tomography. PBMCs were isolated from about 10 ml of fresh peripheral blood by Ficoll-Paque density gradient centrifugation. Trizol reagent was used to extract total RNA, and RNA quality was then checked on an Agilent 2100 Bioanalyzer.

The TCR beta CDR3 regions were amplified from RNA transcripts. For the first round of RT-PCR on the TCR CDR3, the HTBI primer set was used together with the Qiagen OneStep RT-PCR kit. Libraries were constructed in a second round of multiplex PCR, after which size selection and purification were carried out. Libraries were sequenced paired-end with 100 bp reads on an Illumina HiSeq2000. Turning to the authors' computational methods: SOAPnuke was used to process the raw data, with reads discarded if the reads contained adapters or uncalled bases, had a mean Phred below 15, or lacked an exact constant-primer or identifier match. COPE v1.2.5 was used to merge the high-quality paired reads, and each unique nucleotide sequence was defined as a clonotype. Clonotypes were aligned to IMGT TRBV, TRBD and TRBJ reference segments using MiTCR v1.1. The analysis was restricted to V-J combinations with a frequency above 0.0001, which together covered about 99% of the repertoires. A TCS score was defined as the ratio between F50 (clonal expansion) and ExV (chaos), using BLOSUM62-based TCRdist between CDR3 peptides within each V-J. Welch's t-statistics and random forest reduced roughly 530 V-J features to fewer than 15, which were used in a naive Bayes classifier (R e1071). TCRdb passed the public sequencing reads through fastp at Q25 and MiXCR, retaining productive beta sequences. Merged by CDR3 protein, the rows form single entries marked with the most common genes and DNA. The V and J calls come from TCRdb's annotation, not from the publication. The sample includes approximately 420,000 distinct CDR3 sequences, with roughly 13% observed a single time. The leading ten clones occupy 5% to 6% of the sample.

The V and J genes are TRBV19 and TRBJ2-3; a tentative D match to TRBD2 spans 6 bases. The source material was blood. The origin of this receptor is a woman in her late teens or twenties with Graves' hyperthyroidism. The nucleotide sequence is TGTGCCAGTAGTATTGGAGGGCCAGATACGCAGTATTTT. It translates to CASSIGGPDTQYF.